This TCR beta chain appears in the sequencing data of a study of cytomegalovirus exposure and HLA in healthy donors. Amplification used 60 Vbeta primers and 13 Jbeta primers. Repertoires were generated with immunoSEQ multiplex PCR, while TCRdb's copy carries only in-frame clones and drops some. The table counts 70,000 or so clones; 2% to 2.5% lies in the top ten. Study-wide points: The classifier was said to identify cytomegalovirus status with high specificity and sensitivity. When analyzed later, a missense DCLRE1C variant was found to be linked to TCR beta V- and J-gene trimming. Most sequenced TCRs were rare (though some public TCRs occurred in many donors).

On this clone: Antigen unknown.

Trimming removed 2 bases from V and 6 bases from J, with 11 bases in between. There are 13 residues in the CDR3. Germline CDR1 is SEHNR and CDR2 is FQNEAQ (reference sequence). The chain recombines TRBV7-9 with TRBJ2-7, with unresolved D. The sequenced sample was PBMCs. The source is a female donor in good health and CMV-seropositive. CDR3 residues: CASSLSLLGEQYF. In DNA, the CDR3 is TGTGCCAGCAGCTTATCCTTACTCGGCGAGCAGTACTTC.